The next 3 T cell receptor beta chains were all read from a single sample in a study of CD8+ T cells in alopecia areata. This sample's treatment: oral pan-JAK inhibitor, 5-10 mg twice daily. Investigators isolated RNA and reverse transcribed it into cDNA to act as the sequencing template. The data were produced by immunoSEQ multiplex PCR, yet TCRdb's version contains in-frame clones alone and is incomplete. The table includes roughly 210,000 clones, approximately 40% detected once. The input for sequencing was CD4+ T cells sorted from blood, taken between weeks 36 and 40, from a patient treated with tofacitinib. All receptors derive from a human donor with alopecia areata.

The J gene is TRBJ2-1, the V gene TRBV18; 9 bases align to TRBD1. Germline loops: CDR1 KGHSH, CDR2 LQKENI. The CDR3 spans 17 residues. V lost 0 bases to trimming and J lost 2 bases; unmatched junction nucleotides: 5. In nucleotides, the CDR3 is TGTGCCAGCTCACCACCGGGGACAGGGCGGACCTACAATGAGCAGTTCTTC. Translated: CASSPPGTGRTYNEQFF.

The CDR3 spells CASSSLDRASQETQYF. Written as DNA, the CDR3 is TGCGCCAGCAGCAGCTTGGACAGGGCCTCCCAAGAGACCCAGTACTTC. The V call is TRBV5-1, the J call TRBJ2-5; 8 nucleotides match TRBD1. Germline V gene data show CDR1 as SGHRS and CDR2 as YFSETQ. The CDR3 covers 16 residues. J gave up 1 base and V 4 bases, and 9 bases lay outside the gene matches.

In its sample, this clone was seen a few times. The chain joins TRBV20-1 to TRBJ2-1, with a weak D call TRBD1 (6 bases). The CDR3 is made up of 11 amino acids. The germline V gene has CDR1 DFQATT and CDR2 SNEGSKA (reference sequence). Trimming left V 6 bases short and J 8 bases short, with 11 bases between. The CDR3 region has the DNA TGCAGTGCCCTCAGGGGATATGAGCAGTTCTTC. This encodes CSALRGYEQFF.